This T cell receptor beta chain was recorded in a study of T cell responses to AZD1222 COVID-19 vaccine. Study-wide results and limits: Among vaccine-associated CD4 TCRs, coverage spanned spike, with dominance at 160-218 and 743-854. No repertoire was sampled before or during the peak T cell response, only after it.

Using immunoSEQ multiplex PCR, the repertoire was profiled, and TCRdb retains in-frame clones only, with some absent. This table has around 130,000 clones, 75% to 90% appearing once. The CDR3 has 12 residues. This clone appeared a single time. The antigen is unknown. This clonotype originated in an adult in good health. This specimen consisted of peripheral blood, obtained on day 0 of AZD1222 vaccination. V and J are TRBV21-1 and TRBJ2-7; TRBD1, the table's D call, lacks a check against the DNA. TRBV21-1 is a recognized pseudogene. The CDR3 region has the DNA TGTGCCAGCAGCAAAGGGGCAGTCGAGCAGTACTTC. Translated, it gives CASSKGAVEQYF.